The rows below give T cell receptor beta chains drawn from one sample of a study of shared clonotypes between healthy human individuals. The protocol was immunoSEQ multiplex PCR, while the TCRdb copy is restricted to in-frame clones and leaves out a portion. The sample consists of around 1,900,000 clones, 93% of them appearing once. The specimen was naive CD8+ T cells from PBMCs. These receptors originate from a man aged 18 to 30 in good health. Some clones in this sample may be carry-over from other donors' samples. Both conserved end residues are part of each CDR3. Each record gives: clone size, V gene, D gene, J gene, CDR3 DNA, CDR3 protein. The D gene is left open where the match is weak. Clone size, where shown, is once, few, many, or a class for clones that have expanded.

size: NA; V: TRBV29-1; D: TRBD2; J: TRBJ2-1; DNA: TGCAGCGTTGAAGGTCTACTAGCGGCCCACGCCTACAATGAGCAGTTCTTC; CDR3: CSVEGLLAAHAYNEQFF
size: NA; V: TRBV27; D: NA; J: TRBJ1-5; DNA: TGTGCCAGCAGTTTGTACAGGGCCTCAAATCAGCCCCAGCATTTT; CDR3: CASSLYRASNQPQHF
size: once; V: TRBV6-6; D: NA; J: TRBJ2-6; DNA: TGTGCCACCGGGGGTACTGGGGCCAACGTCCTGACTTTC; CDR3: CATGGTGANVLTF
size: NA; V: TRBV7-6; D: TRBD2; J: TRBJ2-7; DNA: TGTGCCAGCAGCTCCGGACTAGCGGGAGGGCCTGAGGGTTACGAGCAGTACTTC; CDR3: CASSSGLAGGPEGYEQYF
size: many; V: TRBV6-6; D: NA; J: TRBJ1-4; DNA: TGTGCCAGCAGTTTAGGTGAAAAACTGTTTTTT; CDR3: CASSLGEKLFF
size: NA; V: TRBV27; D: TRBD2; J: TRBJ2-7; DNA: TGTGCCAGCAGTTCCCCGACTAGCGGGAGTTACGAGCAGTACTTC; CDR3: CASSSPTSGSYEQYF
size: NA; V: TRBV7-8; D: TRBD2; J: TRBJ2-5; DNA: TGTGCCAGCAGCCCGGGACTAGCGGGAGTTGTAAAGACCCAGTACTTC; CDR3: CASSPGLAGVVKTQYF
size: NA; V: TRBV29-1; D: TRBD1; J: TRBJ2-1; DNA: TGCAGCGTAGTTGGGACAGGGTATGAGCAGTTCTTC; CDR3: CSVVGTGYEQFF
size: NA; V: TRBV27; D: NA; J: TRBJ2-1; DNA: TGTGCCAGCAGACTAGGCGGGACCTCCTACAATGAGCAGTTCTTC; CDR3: CASRLGGTSYNEQFF
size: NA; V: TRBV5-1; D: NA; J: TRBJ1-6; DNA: TGCGCCAGCAGCCTGCTACCGGAGAACAATTCACCCCTCCACTTT; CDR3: CASSLLPENNSPLHF
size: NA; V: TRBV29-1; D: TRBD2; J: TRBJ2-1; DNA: TGCAGCGCCAGACTAGCGGGTAACTACAATGAGCAGTTCTTC; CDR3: CSARLAGNYNEQFF
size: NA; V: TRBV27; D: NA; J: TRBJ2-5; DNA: TGTGCCAGCAGCCCCGTCCCGCAAGAGACCCAGTACTTC; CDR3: CASSPVPQETQYF
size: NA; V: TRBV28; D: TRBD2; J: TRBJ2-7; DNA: TGTGCCAGCAGTTTAGGGGGAAGGGGACTAGCGGGAGGTTACTACGAGCAGTACTTC; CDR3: CASSLGGRGLAGGYYEQYF
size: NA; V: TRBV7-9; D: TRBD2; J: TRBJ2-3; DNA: TGTGCCAGCAGTAGTGAGGCGGGAGGGCCCTCAGGGGCAGATACGCAGTATTTT; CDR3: CASSSEAGGPSGADTQYF
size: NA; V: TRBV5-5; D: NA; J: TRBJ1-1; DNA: TGTGCCAGCAGCTTTACCCGTTCAGGGACTCGAGAAGCTTTCTTT; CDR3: CASSFTRSGTREAFF
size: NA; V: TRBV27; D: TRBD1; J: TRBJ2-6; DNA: TGTGCCAGCAGTTGGACAGGGGTAAGCTCTGGGGCCAACGTCCTGACTTTC; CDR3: CASSWTGVSSGANVLTF
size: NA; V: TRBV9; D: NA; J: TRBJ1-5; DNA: TGTGCCAGCAGCGTAGGGGGAGCCGGTCAGCCCCAGCATTTT; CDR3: CASSVGGAGQPQHF
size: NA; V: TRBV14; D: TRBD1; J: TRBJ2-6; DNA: TGTGCCAGCAGCCACCTTTTCGACACTTGGGACAGGGGGCAAGCGACCAACGTCCTGACTTTC; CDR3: CASSHLFDTWDRGQATNVLTF
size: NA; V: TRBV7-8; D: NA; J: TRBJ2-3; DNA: TGTGCCAGCAGCATCTCTAGCTTAGACACAGATACGCAGTATTTT; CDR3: CASSISSLDTDTQYF
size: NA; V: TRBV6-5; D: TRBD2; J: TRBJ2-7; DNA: TGTGCCAGCAGTTACAACCTAGCGGTGTCCTACGAGCAGTACTTC; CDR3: CASSYNLAVSYEQYF
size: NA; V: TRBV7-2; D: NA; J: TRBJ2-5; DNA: TGTGCCAGCAGCTACCAAGAGACCCAGTACTTC; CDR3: CASSYQETQYF
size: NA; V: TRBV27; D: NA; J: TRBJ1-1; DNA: TGTGCCAGCAGTTTTGGTGTTAGGAATACTGAAGCTTTCTTT; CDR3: CASSFGVRNTEAFF
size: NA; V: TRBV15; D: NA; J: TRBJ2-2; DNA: TGTGCCACCAGTACTATTCCAGAGGGGCCCGGGGAGCTGTTTTTT; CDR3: CATSTIPEGPGELFF
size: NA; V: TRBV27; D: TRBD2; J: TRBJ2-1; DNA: TGTGCCAGCAGTCGACTAGCGGGAGCCAATGAGCAGTTCTTC; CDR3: CASSRLAGANEQFF
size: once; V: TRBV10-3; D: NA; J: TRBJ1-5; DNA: TGTGCCATCAGGGAGGAGTCAGATCAGCCCCAGCATTTT; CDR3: CAIREESDQPQHF
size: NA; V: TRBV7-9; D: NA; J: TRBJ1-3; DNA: TGTGCCAGCAGCCTCCCCACAGACTCTGGAAACACCATATATTTT; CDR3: CASSLPTDSGNTIYF
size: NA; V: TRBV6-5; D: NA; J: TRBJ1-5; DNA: TGTGCCAGCAGTTACGCTCAGGGAAACAATCAGCCCCAGCATTTT; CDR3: CASSYAQGNNQPQHF
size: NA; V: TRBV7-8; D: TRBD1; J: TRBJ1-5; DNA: TGTGCCAGCAGCCTGCAAACAGGGGGAAATCAGCCCCAGCATTTT; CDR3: CASSLQTGGNQPQHF
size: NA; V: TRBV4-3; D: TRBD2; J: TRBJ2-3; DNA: TGCGCCAGCAGACCCGGCGGGGGGTGGAGCACAGATACGCAGTATTTT; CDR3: CASRPGGGWSTDTQYF